This T cell receptor beta chain was captured in a study of blood T cell repertoires in COVID-19. About the study: The samples span acute and convalescent COVID-19 from the United States, Italy and Spain. PBMCs, B-cell-depleted T cells, or T cells provided the cDNA or gDNA that made up the material.

How the authors handled the data: Amplified reference gene primers provided the basis for estimating nucleated cell counts. The method was immunoSEQ multiplex PCR; TCRdb's version includes in-frame clones alone and lacks a portion of them. V and J calls plus clone size are reproduced from that table; the DNA served to infer D and trimming. The repertoire holds around 150,000 clones, almost 85% seen once, with around a fifth in the top ten. The CDR3 has 17 amino acids. The V gene end was trimmed by 5 bases and the J gene end by 2 bases; junction bases not matched to a gene: 13. The germline gives CDR1 MNHNY, CDR2 SVGAGI (reference sequence).

Input material: peripheral blood. The clonotype was recovered from a woman older than 75 with acute or convalescent COVID-19. The chain uses TRBV6-6 and TRBJ2-3, with 7 bases identical to TRBD2. Here the CDR3 reads CASSLWSGGGLTDTQYF. As DNA, the CDR3 is TGTGCCAGCAGTCTCTGGTCGGGAGGCGGACTCACAGATACGCAGTATTTT.